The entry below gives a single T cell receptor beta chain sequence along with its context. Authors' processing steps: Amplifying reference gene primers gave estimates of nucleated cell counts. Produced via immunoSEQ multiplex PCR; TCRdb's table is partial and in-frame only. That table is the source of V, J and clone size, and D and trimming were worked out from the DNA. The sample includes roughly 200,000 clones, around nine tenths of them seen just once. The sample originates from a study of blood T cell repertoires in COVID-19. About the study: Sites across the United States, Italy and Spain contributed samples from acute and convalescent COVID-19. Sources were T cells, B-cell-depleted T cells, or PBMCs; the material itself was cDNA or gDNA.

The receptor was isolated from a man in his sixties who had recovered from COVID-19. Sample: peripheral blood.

The CDR3 nucleotides read TGTGCCAGCAGCCCCCACTACGAGCAGTACTTC. Amino acid sequence: CASSPHYEQYF. This chain connects TRBV28 to TRBJ2-7, with D unclear. Germline V gives CDR1 MDHEN, CDR2 SYDVKM. Trimming left V 6 bases short and J 3 bases short, with 6 bases between. The CDR3 totals 11 residues.